This is a list of T cell receptor beta chains from one sample in a study of T cells in Graves' hyperthyroidism and ophthalmopathy. TCRdb re-called the multiplex PCR reads with MiXCR, one entry per CDR3 protein. The data hold approximately 360,000 distinct CDR3 sequences, with approximately 25% observed a single time. The sequencing input was blood. These receptors all come from a man aged 45-60 years with Graves' hyperthyroidism. CDR3s include the opening cysteine and the closing phenylalanine or tryptophan.

j_gene,v_gene,CDR3aa
TRBJ2-1,TRBV20-1,CSARDWVRDEQFF
TRBJ2-1,TRBV11-3,CTSSPRTGYNEQFF
TRBJ1-1,TRBV3-1,CASSQRDSEAFF
TRBJ2-1,TRBV2,CASSEKRDSYNEQFF
TRBJ2-5,TRBV10-3,CGISYGGQETQYF
TRBJ2-7,TRBV6-1,CASSTSQAPSFEQYF
TRBJ2-3,TRBV20-1,CSARSTGASTDTQYF
TRBJ2-3,TRBV29-1,CSALPGGTDTQYF
TRBJ1-5,TRBV27,CASSFKGEGTQPQHF
TRBJ2-3,TRBV25-1,CACSGILSTDTQYF
TRBJ2-3,TRBV11-1,CASSPTGGADTQYF
TRBJ1-1,TRBV20-1,CSAKLTGGNTEAFF
TRBJ2-1,TRBV19,CASSPPTSHEQFF
TRBJ2-1,TRBV9,CASSPHAGAVYNEQFF
TRBJ2-1,TRBV6-1,CASSSQRTSGIDEQFF
TRBJ2-5,TRBV2,CASRGAQETQYF
TRBJ2-1,TRBV3-1,CASSRRGSFSYNEQFF
TRBJ1-5,TRBV5-1,CASSLEGLRNQPQHF
TRBJ2-1,TRBV12-5,CASGWGGVNEQFF
TRBJ2-7,TRBV28,CASSLENYEQYF
TRBJ2-7,TRBV9,CASSESGLPSLEQYF
TRBJ1-5,TRBV6-1,CASRQEPNQPQHF
TRBJ2-5,TRBV12-3/TRBV12-4,CASRSHGGGGETQYF
TRBJ1-3,TRBV11-2,CASSLEVPADTIYF